The rows below give T cell receptor beta chains drawn from one sample of a study of T cell changes during pregnancy in multiple sclerosis. Only in-frame clones appear in the TCRdb table, and some are missing; sequencing was by immunoSEQ multiplex PCR. The table lists approximately 70,000 clones, approximately 92% of them singletons. The sample consisted of peripheral blood, taken in the second trimester of pregnancy. Every receptor here comes from a female donor with multiple sclerosis, enrolled in a pregnancy study. The CDR3 runs from the conserved cysteine through the conserved F or W. The D gene is left open where the match is weak. The size field is filled for only some rows; it gives once, few, many or a size class.

J: TRBJ2-2
size: once
V: TRBV27
D: TRBD1
DNA: TGTGCCAGCACCTTTCTGACAGGGGATAACACCGGGGAGCTGTTTTTT
CDR3: CASTFLTGDNTGELFF

J: TRBJ1-6
size: NA
V: TRBV5-1
D: TRBD1
DNA: TGCGCCAGCAGCTTGGCCGACAGGGCCAATTCACCCCTCCACTTT
CDR3: CASSLADRANSPLHF

J: TRBJ2-4
size: NA
V: TRBV6-6
D: NA
DNA: TGTGCCAGCAGTTGGGGAACAGGGATGGACATTCAGTACTTC
CDR3: CASSWGTGMDIQYF

J: TRBJ2-6
size: NA
V: TRBV11-2
D: TRBD1
DNA: TGTGCCAGCAGCCTTACAGGGGCTGGGGCCAACGTCCTGACTTTC
CDR3: CASSLTGAGANVLTF

J: TRBJ1-2
size: NA
V: TRBV6-6
D: NA
DNA: TGTGCCAGCAGTTCCCGGTCCCAGGGCTATGGCTACACCTTC
CDR3: CASSSRSQGYGYTF

J: TRBJ2-2
size: NA
V: TRBV2
D: NA
DNA: TGTGCCAGCACCGAGACAATCAACACCGGGGAGCTGTTTTTT
CDR3: CASTETINTGELFF

J: TRBJ1-2
size: NA
V: TRBV28
D: NA
DNA: TGTGCCAGCAGTTTAAGCTTGGACTTCTATGGCTACACCTTC
CDR3: CASSLSLDFYGYTF

J: TRBJ2-1
size: NA
V: TRBV5-8
D: TRBD2
DNA: TGTGCCAGCAGCTTGGGCGGGAGCCTCTACAATGAGCAGTTCTTC
CDR3: CASSLGGSLYNEQFF

J: TRBJ2-3
size: once
V: TRBV6-1
D: TRBD2
DNA: TGTGCCAGCAGTGCCCCTGGAGGCGGGAGGACGGATACGCAGTATTTT
CDR3: CASSAPGGGRTDTQYF

J: TRBJ2-3
size: NA
V: TRBV28
D: TRBD1
DNA: TGTGCCAGCTTACGGTCGGGACAGAATACGCAGTATTTT
CDR3: CASLRSGQNTQYF

J: TRBJ2-1
size: NA
V: TRBV4-2
D: NA
DNA: TGTGCCAGCAGCCAAGGAGATGCCTACAATGAGCAGTTCTTC
CDR3: CASSQGDAYNEQFF

J: TRBJ2-7
size: NA
V: TRBV5-1
D: TRBD1
DNA: TGCGCCAGCAGCTTGGACAGGGGGCTCGAGCAGTACTTC
CDR3: CASSLDRGLEQYF

J: TRBJ1-1
size: NA
V: TRBV11-3
D: TRBD1
DNA: TGTGCCAGCAGCCCTCGCTCAGGGGGAACTGAAGCTTTCTTT
CDR3: CASSPRSGGTEAFF

J: TRBJ1-6
size: NA
V: TRBV19
D: NA
DNA: TGTGCCAGTAGAAGGACAGTCAATTCACCCCTCCACTTT
CDR3: CASRRTVNSPLHF

J: TRBJ1-1
size: NA
V: TRBV5-6
D: NA
DNA: TGTGCCAGCAGCTCGCTAGTCCGGAACTCTGAAGCTTTCTTT
CDR3: CASSSLVRNSEAFF

J: TRBJ2-1
size: once
V: TRBV7-2
D: NA
DNA: TGTGCCAGCAGATCTTCGGGGATTCTCGTCTTC
CDR3: CASRSSGILVF

J: TRBJ2-1
size: NA
V: TRBV7-9
D: NA
DNA: TGTGCCAGCAGCTTAATAGGACTGACCTACAATGAGCAGTTCTTC
CDR3: CASSLIGLTYNEQFF

J: TRBJ1-5
size: NA
V: TRBV6-6
D: NA
DNA: TGTGCCAGCAGCCTACAGGGAAGTCATCAGCCCCAGCATTTT
CDR3: CASSLQGSHQPQHF

J: TRBJ2-5
size: NA
V: TRBV9
D: NA
DNA: TGTGCCAGCAGCGTAGGAGGAGGGGGCACAGGGCTAGAGACCCAGTACTTC
CDR3: CASSVGGGGTGLETQYF

J: TRBJ1-6
size: NA
V: TRBV6-1
D: TRBD1
DNA: TGTGCCAGCAGCTGGGACAGGACCGATTCACCCCTCCACTTT
CDR3: CASSWDRTDSPLHF

J: TRBJ1-1
size: NA
V: TRBV29-1
D: NA
DNA: TGCAGCGTTAAACTACAGGGCCTGAACACTGAAGCTTTCTTT
CDR3: CSVKLQGLNTEAFF

J: TRBJ1-1
size: NA
V: TRBV10-1
D: TRBD1
DNA: TGCGCCAGCAGTGAGTCCAGGGACAGGGACTTCATGAACACTGAAGCTTTCTTT
CDR3: CASSESRDRDFMNTEAFF

J: TRBJ2-7
size: NA
V: TRBV5-6
D: TRBD2
DNA: TGTGCCAGCAGCTTCAGGGCTAGCGGGATCTCAGGATGGGAGCAGTACTTC
CDR3: CASSFRASGISGWEQYF

J: TRBJ2-5
size: NA
V: TRBV27
D: TRBD2
DNA: TGTGCCAGCAGTTCCTTAGCGGGAGGAAAAGAGACCCAGTACTTC
CDR3: CASSSLAGGKETQYF

J: TRBJ1-1
size: NA
V: TRBV7-9
D: NA
DNA: TGTGCCAGCAGCTCCTATACGGGAACAACTGAAGCTTTCTTT
CDR3: CASSSYTGTTEAFF

J: TRBJ2-1
size: NA
V: TRBV29-1
D: TRBD2
DNA: TGCAGCGTTGAAGTGGTAGCGGGGGGGTGGAAGTACAATGAGCAGTTCTTC
CDR3: CSVEVVAGGWKYNEQFF

J: TRBJ1-6
size: few
V: TRBV9
D: TRBD1
DNA: TGTGCCAGCAGCGTGGGAGGGACAGGGGAATCACCCCTCCACTTT
CDR3: CASSVGGTGESPLHF

J: TRBJ2-5
size: NA
V: TRBV5-1
D: NA
DNA: TGCGCCAGCAGCTTGGGTGTCAGCCAAGAGACCCAGTACTTC
CDR3: CASSLGVSQETQYF

J: TRBJ2-7
size: once
V: TRBV6-1
D: TRBD1
DNA: TGTGCCAGCAGTGAACCGGGACAGGGGGCGGCCGAGCAGTACTTC
CDR3: CASSEPGQGAAEQYF

J: TRBJ1-1
size: NA
V: TRBV5-1
D: TRBD1
DNA: TGCGCCAGCAGCGTGCCCGGTACAGGGGGCGCTGAAGCTTTCTTT
CDR3: CASSVPGTGGAEAFF

J: TRBJ2-1
size: NA
V: TRBV7-9
D: TRBD1
DNA: TGTGCCAGCAGCTCCCGGGACAGGTCCTACAATGAGCAGTTCTTC
CDR3: CASSSRDRSYNEQFF

J: TRBJ2-4
size: once
V: TRBV28
D: NA
DNA: TGTGCCAGCAGCCTAACAGGGTTCCGAGGCAAAAACATTCAGTACTTC
CDR3: CASSLTGFRGKNIQYF

J: TRBJ2-1
size: NA
V: TRBV28
D: NA
DNA: TGTGCCAGCAGACGGGGCGGCGGGACCTACAATGAGCAGTTCTTC
CDR3: CASRRGGGTYNEQFF

J: TRBJ2-1
size: NA
V: TRBV7-3
D: TRBD2
DNA: TGTGCCAGCAGCCAAGGGGGACTAGCGGGATATGAGCAGTTCTTC
CDR3: CASSQGGLAGYEQFF

J: TRBJ2-5
size: once
V: TRBV7-8
D: NA
DNA: TGTGCCAGCAGCTTATCTAGGGGGGGTGAGACCCAGTACTTC
CDR3: CASSLSRGGETQYF

J: TRBJ2-5
size: NA
V: TRBV11-3
D: NA
DNA: TGTGCCAGCAGCTTAGTGGGCGGGGCCGAGACCCAGTACTTC
CDR3: CASSLVGGAETQYF

J: TRBJ2-7
size: NA
V: TRBV5-1
D: TRBD1
DNA: TGCGCCAGCAGCTTGGCTGCCGGGACAGGTTCCTACGAGCAGTACTTC
CDR3: CASSLAAGTGSYEQYF

J: TRBJ2-1
size: NA
V: TRBV10-3
D: TRBD1
DNA: TGTGCCATCAAGGGACAGGGGTACAATGAGCAGTTCTTC
CDR3: CAIKGQGYNEQFF

J: TRBJ1-2
size: NA
V: TRBV27
D: TRBD1
DNA: TGTGCCTGCAGGGGGCAAGACTATGGCTACACCTTC
CDR3: CACRGQDYGYTF

J: TRBJ2-7
size: NA
V: TRBV6-1
D: NA
DNA: TGTGCCAGCAGTCCCCTAAACTACGAGCAGTACTTC
CDR3: CASSPLNYEQYF

J: TRBJ1-3
size: NA
V: TRBV7-9
D: NA
DNA: TGTGCCAGCATCAGGGAATCTGGAAACACCATATATTTT
CDR3: CASIRESGNTIYF

J: TRBJ2-1
size: NA
V: TRBV27
D: TRBD2
DNA: TGTGCCTCCAAACGTCTAGCGGGGTCCTCAAGTGAGCAGTTCTTC
CDR3: CASKRLAGSSSEQFF

J: TRBJ2-5
size: NA
V: TRBV30
D: NA
DNA: TGTGCCTGCCTGACAGCCCAAGAGACCCAGTACTTC
CDR3: CACLTAQETQYF

J: TRBJ2-7
size: NA
V: TRBV28
D: TRBD2
DNA: TGTGCCAGCAGTTTAGCTAGCGGTTCCTACGAGCAGTACTTC
CDR3: CASSLASGSYEQYF

J: TRBJ1-1
size: NA
V: TRBV2
D: NA
DNA: TGTGCCAGCAGTTCCGACAGGAGAGCTTTCTTT
CDR3: CASSSDRRAFF

J: TRBJ2-5
size: NA
V: TRBV15
D: TRBD1
DNA: TGTGCCACCAGCAGTTCAACAGGGGGCCAAGAGACCCAGTACTTC
CDR3: CATSSSTGGQETQYF

J: TRBJ1-2
size: NA
V: TRBV18
D: NA
DNA: TGTGCCAGCTCACCAAAGAGCAGGGCTGTAGCTAACTATGGCTACACCTTC
CDR3: CASSPKSRAVANYGYTF

J: TRBJ2-1
size: NA
V: TRBV7-2
D: TRBD1
DNA: TGTGCCAGCAGCTTAGCAAGGACAGGGGCATACAATGAGCAGTTCTTC
CDR3: CASSLARTGAYNEQFF

J: TRBJ1-5
size: NA
V: TRBV7-2
D: NA
DNA: TGTGCCAGCAGCTTCCGTCCAACACGACTAAATAGCAATCAGCCCCAGCATTTT
CDR3: CASSFRPTRLNSNQPQHF

J: TRBJ1-1
size: NA
V: TRBV4-1
D: TRBD1
DNA: TGCGCCAGCAGTCCCACTCTGGTCGGACGACAGGGGGCGTCCACTGAAGCTTTCTTT
CDR3: CASSPTLVGRQGASTEAFF

J: TRBJ1-4
size: NA
V: TRBV27
D: NA
DNA: TGTGCCAGCAGTTTGAGGCGGGGAAAACTGTTTTTT
CDR3: CASSLRRGKLFF

J: TRBJ1-5
size: NA
V: TRBV10-3
D: NA
DNA: TGTGCCATCAGTGAGACAGAAACCAATCAGCCCCAGCATTTT
CDR3: CAISETETNQPQHF

J: TRBJ1-5
size: NA
V: TRBV18
D: NA
DNA: TGTGCCAGCTCATCAGGGGATCAGCCCCAGCATTTT
CDR3: CASSSGDQPQHF